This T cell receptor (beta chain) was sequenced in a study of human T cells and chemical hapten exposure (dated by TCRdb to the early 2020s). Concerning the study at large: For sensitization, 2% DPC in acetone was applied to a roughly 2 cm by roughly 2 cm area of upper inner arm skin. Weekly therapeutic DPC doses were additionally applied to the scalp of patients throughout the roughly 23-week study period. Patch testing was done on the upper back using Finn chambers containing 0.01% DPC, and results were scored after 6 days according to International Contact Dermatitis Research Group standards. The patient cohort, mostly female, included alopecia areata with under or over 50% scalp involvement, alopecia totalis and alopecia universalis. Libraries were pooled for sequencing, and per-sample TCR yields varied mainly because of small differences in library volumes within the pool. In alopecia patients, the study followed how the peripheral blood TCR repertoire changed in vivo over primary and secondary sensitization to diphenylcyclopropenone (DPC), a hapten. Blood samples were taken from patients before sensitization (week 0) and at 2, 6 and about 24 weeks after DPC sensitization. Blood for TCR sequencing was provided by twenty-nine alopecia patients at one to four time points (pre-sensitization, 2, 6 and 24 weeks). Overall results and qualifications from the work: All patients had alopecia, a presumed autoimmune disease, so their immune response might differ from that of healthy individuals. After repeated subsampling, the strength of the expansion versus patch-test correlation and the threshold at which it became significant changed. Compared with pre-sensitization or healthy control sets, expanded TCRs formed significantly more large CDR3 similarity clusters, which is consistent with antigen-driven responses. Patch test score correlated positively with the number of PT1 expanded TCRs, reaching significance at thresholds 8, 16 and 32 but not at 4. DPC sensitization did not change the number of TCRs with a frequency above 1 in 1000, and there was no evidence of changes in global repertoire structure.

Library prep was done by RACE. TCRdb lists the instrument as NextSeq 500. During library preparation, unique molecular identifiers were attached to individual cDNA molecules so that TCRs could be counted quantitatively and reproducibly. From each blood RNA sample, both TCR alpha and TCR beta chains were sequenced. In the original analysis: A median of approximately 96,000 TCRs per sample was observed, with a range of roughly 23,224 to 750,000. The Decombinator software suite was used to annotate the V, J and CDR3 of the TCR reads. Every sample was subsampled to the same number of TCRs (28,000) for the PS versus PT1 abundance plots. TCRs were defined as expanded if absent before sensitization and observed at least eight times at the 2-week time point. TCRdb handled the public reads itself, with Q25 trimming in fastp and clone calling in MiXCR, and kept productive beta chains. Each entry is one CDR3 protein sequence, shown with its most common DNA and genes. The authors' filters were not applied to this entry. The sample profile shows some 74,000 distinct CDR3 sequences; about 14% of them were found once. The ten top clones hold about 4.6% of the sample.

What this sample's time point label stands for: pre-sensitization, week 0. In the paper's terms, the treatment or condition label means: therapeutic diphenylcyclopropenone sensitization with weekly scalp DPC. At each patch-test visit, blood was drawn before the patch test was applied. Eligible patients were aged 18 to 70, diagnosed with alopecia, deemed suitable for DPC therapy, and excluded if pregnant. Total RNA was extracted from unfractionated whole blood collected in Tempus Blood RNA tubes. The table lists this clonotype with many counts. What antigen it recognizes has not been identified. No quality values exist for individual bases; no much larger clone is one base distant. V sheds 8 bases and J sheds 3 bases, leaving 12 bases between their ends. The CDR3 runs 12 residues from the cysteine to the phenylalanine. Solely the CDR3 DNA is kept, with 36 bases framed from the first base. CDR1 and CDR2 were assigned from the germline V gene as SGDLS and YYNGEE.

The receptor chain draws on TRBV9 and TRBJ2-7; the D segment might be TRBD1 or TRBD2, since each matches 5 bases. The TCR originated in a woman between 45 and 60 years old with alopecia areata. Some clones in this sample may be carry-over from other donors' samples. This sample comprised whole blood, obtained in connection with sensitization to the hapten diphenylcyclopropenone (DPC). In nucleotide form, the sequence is TGTGCCAGTGGGACGGCAGTCTACGAGCAGTACTTC. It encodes CASGTAVYEQYF.